The next 30 T cell receptor beta chains were all read from a single sample in a study of T cell responses to AZD1222 COVID-19 vaccine. Here immunoSEQ multiplex PCR was the method, and the copy in TCRdb shows in-frame clones only, minus some. The profile shows 90,000 to 120,000 clones, around 89% of them singletons. The material was peripheral blood, obtained on day 0 of AZD1222 vaccination. These receptors were collected from an adult in good health.

The chain is built from TRBV7-6 and TRBJ1-3; D gene unclear. CDR1 and CDR2 from the germline V gene are SGHVS and FNYEAQ. The length of the CDR3 is 16 residues. Deletions cut 1 base from V and 4 bases from J, with 14 bases between. The CDR3: CASSLVSGPSGNTIYF. In nucleotides, the CDR3 is TGTGCCAGCAGCTTAGTGTCCGGCCCGTCAGGAAACACCATATATTTT.

Remarks on this clone: Other DNA sequences within the sample encode an identical CDR3. The J gene is TRBJ1-3, the V gene TRBV5-1; D not certain. Deletions cut 0 bases from V and 1 base from J, with 5 bases between. CDR3 length: 14 residues. The germline gives CDR1 SGHRS, CDR2 YFSETQ. CDR3 DNA: TGCGCCAGCAGCTTGGAAGGGTCTGGAAACACCATATATTTT. Translating it yields CASSLEGSGNTIYF.

The chain uses TRBV12-5 and TRBJ1-5; D gene uncertain. V lost 1 base and J 1 base, leaving 2 bases between the germline ends. Germline CDR1 is LGHNT and CDR2 is FRNRAP. This CDR3 spans 13 amino acids. CDR3 residues: CASGLGSNQPQHF. In nucleotides, the CDR3 is TGTGCTAGTGGTTTGGGGAGCAATCAGCCCCAGCATTTT.

The CDR3 DNA is TGCGCCAGCAGCCAAAACCTAGGGGCTGAGCAGTTCTTC. As protein: CASSQNLGAEQFF. The chain employs TRBV4-1 and TRBJ2-1; D is possibly TRBD1 (5 bases). The germline V gene encodes CDR1 MGHRA and CDR2 YSYEKL. V was cut by 2 bases and J by 9 bases, with 11 bases left in between. CDR3 length: 13 amino acids.

This chain joins TRBV21-1 and TRBJ2-7; the table's D call, TRBD2, has no DNA check behind it. TRBV21-1 is listed as a pseudogene. CDR3 length: 18 residues. Written as DNA, the CDR3 is TGTGCCAGCAGCAAAGTGATGGGACTCGAAGCCCACCACTACGAGCAGTACTTC. Its protein product is CASSKVMGLEAHHYEQYF.

This chain connects TRBV4-3 to TRBJ1-2; D not certain. V dropped 1 base and J dropped 4 bases, with 7 bases sitting between them. The germline CDR1 and CDR2 sequences are LGHNA and YSLEER. CDR3 length: 13 amino acids. The DNA for the CDR3 is TGCGCCAGCAGCCAAGGAGGAATCTATGGCTACACCTTC. Protein product: CASSQGGIYGYTF.

The chain carries TRBV6-2 or TRBV6-3 and TRBJ2-1; D is perhaps TRBD2 (6 bases). Trimming removed 2 bases from V and 5 bases from J, with 16 bases in between. In germline, CDR1 is MNHEY, CDR2 SVGEGT. CDR3 length: 16 residues. CDR3 region: CASSYIQGRRNNEQFF. Written as DNA, the CDR3 is TGTGCCAGCAGTTACATTCAAGGGAGGCGTAACAATGAGCAGTTCTTC.

The gene calls are TRBV28 and TRBJ1-2; D remains ambiguous. Trimming stripped 5 bases from V and 4 bases from J, with 5 bases between. CDR3 length: 11 amino acids. Germline CDR1 is MDHEN and CDR2 is SYDVKM. CDR3 sequence (DNA): TGTGCCAGCAGTCGTTCCTATGGCTACACCTTC. It is translated as CASSRSYGYTF.

This sequence joins TRBV27 and TRBJ1-5; 8 bases are a match to TRBD1. This CDR3 is 17 amino acids long. Per the germline V gene, CDR1 is MNHEY and CDR2 is SMNVEV (reference sequence). Unmatched junction bases numbered 5, after V lost 1 base and J lost 0 bases. The CDR3: CASSLFPTGDSNQPQHF. CDR3 in DNA: TGTGCCAGCAGTTTATTCCCGACAGGGGATAGCAATCAGCCCCAGCATTTT.

The chain has TRBV5-4 and TRBJ1-4; D perhaps matches TRBD1 (5 bases). The V gene's germline CDR1 is SGHNT and CDR2 YYREEE (reference sequence). V lost 4 bases and J lost 6, with 16 bases in between. The CDR3 totals 15 residues. The CDR3 here is CASSRASGGDEKLFF. The DNA for the CDR3 is TGTGCCAGCAGCAGGGCCTCCGGGGGGGATGAAAAACTGTTTTTT.

This chain joins TRBV6-2 or TRBV6-3 and TRBJ2-5, with D possibly called TRBD1 or TRBD2 (5 bases each). Between the trimmed V and J ends, which lost 4 bases and 2 bases, there was a span of 11 bases. This CDR3 comprises 14 residues. Germline V gene lookup returns CDR1 MNHEY and CDR2 SVGEGT. The CDR3 region has the DNA TGTGCCAGCAGTTCCACCGGGGCACAAGAGACCCAGTACTTC. Translation: CASSSTGAQETQYF.

V gene TRBV28 combines with J gene TRBJ2-7, with TRBD2 matching over 10 bases. Germline CDR1 MDHEN, CDR2 SYDVKM. The CDR3 runs to 17 residues. The V gene end was trimmed by 6 bases and the J gene end by 2 bases; junction bases not matched to a gene: 13. CDR3 loop: CASSYPFSGRQAYEQYF. The CDR3 nucleotides are TGTGCCAGCAGCTACCCTTTTAGCGGGAGGCAAGCCTACGAGCAGTACTTC.

This clone was picked up one time. The chain couples TRBV30 to TRBJ2-7; no clear D. Trimming cost V 3 bases and J 2 bases, with 8 bases left between them. The CDR3 spans 12 residues. Germline assignment: CDR1 GTSNPN and CDR2 SVGIG (reference sequence). As DNA, the CDR3 is TGTGCCTGGAGGATGATGGCCTACGAGCAGTACTTC. It yields the protein CAWRMMAYEQYF.

The V gene is TRBV2, the J gene TRBJ2-3; 14 nucleotides agree with TRBD2. The CDR3 is 16 residues long. J lost 6 bases, V lost 7 bases, and 9 bases had no gene match. Germline V gene lookup returns CDR1 SNHLY and CDR2 FYNNEI. The CDR3 spells CASKWGLAGDADTQYF. The CDR3 DNA reads TGTGCCAGCAAGTGGGGACTAGCGGGAGACGCCGATACGCAGTATTTT.

The chain is built from TRBV12-3 or TRBV12-4 and TRBJ1-1; D possibly corresponds to TRBD1 (5 bases). Trimming cost V 7 bases and J 6 bases, with 15 bases left between them. The length of the CDR3 is 13 residues. In DNA form, the CDR3 reads TGTGCCAGCACCTTACGGGGGTGGGCTGAAGCTTTCTTT. Translation gives CASTLRGWAEAFF.

The chain's CDR3 is CASSLIGQGNTGELFF. The CDR3 DNA reads TGCGCCAGCAGCTTGATCGGACAGGGGAACACCGGGGAGCTGTTTTTT. This chain links TRBV5-1 with TRBJ2-2; 8 bases line up with TRBD1. CDR3 size: 16 residues. The V segment lost 1 base and the J segment 1 base; nucleotides outside the gene matches: 3. Germline CDR1 SGHRS, CDR2 YFSETQ.

The chain employs TRBV28 and TRBJ1-1, with a weak D call TRBD1 (6 bases). This CDR3 comprises 16 residues. Germline loops: CDR1 MDHEN, CDR2 SYDVKM. V lost 7 bases, J lost 3 bases, and 21 bases lay in between. The CDR3 sequence: CASTVGGNRLDTEAFF. The DNA of the CDR3 is TGTGCCAGCACCGTAGGGGGGAATCGGTTAGACACTGAAGCTTTCTTT.

This rearrangement joins TRBV5-4 to TRBJ1-1, with a weak D call TRBD1 (6 bases). There are 15 residues in the CDR3. Germline V CDR1 and CDR2: SGHNT, YYREEE (reference sequence). V gave up 3 bases and J gave up 5 bases, with 17 bases separating them. The CDR3 DNA sequence: TGTGCCAGCAGCTCACGGATGAGGGGGGGTACTGAAGCTTTCTTT. This sequence encodes CASSSRMRGGTEAFF.

The chain combines TRBV25-1 with TRBJ2-7; 8 nucleotides line up with TRBD2. Per germline, CDR1 MGHDK and CDR2 SYGVNS. This CDR3 is 13 amino acids long. Trimming cost V 5 bases and J 6 bases; bases outside gene matches: 6. The CDR3 protein is CASSFSGSREQYF. In DNA form, the CDR3 reads TGTGCCAGCAGTTTCAGCGGGAGTCGCGAGCAGTACTTC.

The chain is built from TRBV4-2 and TRBJ2-2, with 9 bases fitting TRBD2. The germline V gene has CDR1 LGHNA and CDR2 YNFKEQ. The CDR3 length is 18 residues. With 1 base clipped from V and 7 bases from J, the junction kept 13 bases outside the gene matches. For the CDR3, the DNA is TGTGCCAGCAGCCAAGGAGGGGTAGCGGGAGTAGGGAGCGGGGAGCTGTTTTTT. Protein product: CASSQGGVAGVGSGELFF.

V and J are TRBV6-2 or TRBV6-3 and TRBJ1-1; D unresolved. Germline CDR1 reads MNHEY; CDR2 reads SVGEGT. The CDR3 is made up of 12 amino acids. V was clipped by 4 bases and J by 4 bases, with 7 bases between them. The CDR3 region is CASSFGVTEAFF. CDR3 DNA sequence: TGTGCCAGCAGTTTCGGCGTCACTGAAGCTTTCTTT.

This clone has a handful of counts. This rearrangement joins TRBV30 to TRBJ2-5; D gene uncertain. Trimming removed 3 bases from V and 5 bases from J, with 4 bases in between. Germline CDR1 GTSNPN, CDR2 SVGIG (reference sequence). The CDR3 is 10 amino acids. CDR3: CAWRRETQYF. The CDR3 nucleotides are TGTGCCTGGAGAAGGGAGACCCAGTACTTC.

The chain recombines TRBV28 with TRBJ2-4; D possibly uses TRBD1 or TRBD2 (5 bases each). In germline, CDR1 is MDHEN, CDR2 SYDVKM. The V and J ends lost 4 bases and 10 bases respectively, with 11 bases between them. The CDR3 is 12 residues long. The CDR3 region is CASSSGTTIQYF. The CDR3 DNA reads as TGTGCCAGCAGTTCGGGGACGACAATTCAGTACTTC.

V and J are TRBV7-2 and TRBJ1-5; D is ambiguous. Trimming removed 1 base at V and 0 bases at J, with 7 bases between. CDR1 is SGHTA, CDR2 FQGNSA, per germline. This CDR3 contains 15 residues. This CDR3 is CASSLGGSSNQPQHF. CDR3 DNA sequence: TGTGCCAGCAGCTTAGGGGGTAGTAGCAATCAGCCCCAGCATTTT.

The V call is TRBV7-3, the J call TRBJ2-1; no clear D gene. CDR3 length: 13 residues. V was cut by 3 bases and J by 6 bases, with 9 bases left in between. Looked up from germline, CDR1 is SGHTA and CDR2 is FQGTGA. CDR3 protein: CASSFSNGNEQFF. Here the CDR3 DNA reads TGTGCCAGCAGCTTCTCTAACGGCAATGAGCAGTTCTTC. Drawing the rest from reference TRBV7-3 and TRBJ2-1, the complete variable domain is GAGVSQTPSNKVTEKGKYVELRCDPISGHTALYWYRQSLGQGPEFLIYFQGTGAADDSGLPNDRFFAVRPEGSVSTLKIQRTERGDSAVYLCASSFSNGNEQFFGPGTRLTVL.

This chain uses TRBV11-2 with TRBJ1-4; a weak D match, TRBD1 (6 bases). Germline values: CDR1 SGHAT, CDR2 FQNNGV. V gave up 3 bases and J gave up 10 bases, with 21 bases separating them. The CDR3 runs 16 residues. The CDR3 DNA reads as TGTGCCAGCAGCTTCTCCTTACAGGGTGGTTCACGAAAACTGTTTTTT. The encoded protein is CASSFSLQGGSRKLFF.

This sequence joins TRBV7-2 and TRBJ2-7; 8 nucleotides align to TRBD2. Trimming cost V 2 bases and J 7 bases; bases outside gene matches: 16. Germline CDR1 SGHTA, CDR2 FQGNSA. CDR3 length equals 17 residues. The CDR3 loop is CASSLRIGVAGTGEQYF. In DNA form, the CDR3 reads TGTGCCAGCAGCTTAAGGATCGGAGTAGCGGGAACGGGTGAGCAGTACTTC.

The chain uses TRBV4-1 and TRBJ2-5; 8 bases align to TRBD2. CDR1 MGHRA and CDR2 YSYEKL come from the germline V gene. CDR3 length equals 16 residues. Trimming at V came to 1 base and at J to 8 bases, leaving 12 bases not matched to a gene. CDR3 loop: CASSQGRARTSNTQYF. The CDR3, as DNA: TGCGCCAGCAGCCAAGGGAGAGCCCGGACTAGCAACACCCAGTACTTC.

The V call is TRBV7-2, the J call TRBJ2-3, with D perhaps given as TRBD1 or TRBD2 (5 bases each). The ends were cut back, 8 bases at V and 10 bases at J, with 25 bases in the middle. Germline V gene sequence: CDR1 SGHTA, CDR2 FQGNSA. This CDR3 has 15 residues. CDR3 nucleotides: TGTGCCAGCTCACTCCGGGACCCAAAAAACGGCGCGCAGTATTTT. Protein product: CASSLRDPKNGAQYF.

The gene calls are TRBV2 and TRBJ2-5, with D possibly TRBD1 on 5 matching bases. The V and J ends lost 2 bases and 4 bases respectively, with 11 bases between them. Germline V gives CDR1 SNHLY, CDR2 FYNNEI. The length of the CDR3 is 14 residues. The DNA of the CDR3 is TGTGCCAGCAGTGAACAGGGTAGGGGAGAGACCCAGTACTTC. Protein product: CASSEQGRGETQYF.